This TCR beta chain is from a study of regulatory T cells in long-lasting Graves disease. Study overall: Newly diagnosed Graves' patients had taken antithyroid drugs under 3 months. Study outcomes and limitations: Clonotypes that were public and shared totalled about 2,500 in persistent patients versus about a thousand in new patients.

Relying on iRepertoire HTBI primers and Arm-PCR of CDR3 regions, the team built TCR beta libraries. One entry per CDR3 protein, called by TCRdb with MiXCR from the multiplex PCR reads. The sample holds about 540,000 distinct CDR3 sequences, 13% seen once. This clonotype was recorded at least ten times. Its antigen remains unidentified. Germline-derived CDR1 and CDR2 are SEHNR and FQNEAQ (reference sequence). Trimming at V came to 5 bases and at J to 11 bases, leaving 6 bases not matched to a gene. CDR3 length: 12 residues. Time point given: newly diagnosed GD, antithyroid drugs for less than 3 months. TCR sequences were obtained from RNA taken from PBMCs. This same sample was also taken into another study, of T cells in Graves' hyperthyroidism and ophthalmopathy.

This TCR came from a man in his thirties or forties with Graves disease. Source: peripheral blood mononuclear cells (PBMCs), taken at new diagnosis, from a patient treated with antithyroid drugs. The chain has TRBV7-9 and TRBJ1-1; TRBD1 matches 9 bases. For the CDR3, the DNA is TGTGCCAGCAGCCGCGGACAGGGGTGGGCTTTCTTT. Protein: CASSRGQGWAFF.